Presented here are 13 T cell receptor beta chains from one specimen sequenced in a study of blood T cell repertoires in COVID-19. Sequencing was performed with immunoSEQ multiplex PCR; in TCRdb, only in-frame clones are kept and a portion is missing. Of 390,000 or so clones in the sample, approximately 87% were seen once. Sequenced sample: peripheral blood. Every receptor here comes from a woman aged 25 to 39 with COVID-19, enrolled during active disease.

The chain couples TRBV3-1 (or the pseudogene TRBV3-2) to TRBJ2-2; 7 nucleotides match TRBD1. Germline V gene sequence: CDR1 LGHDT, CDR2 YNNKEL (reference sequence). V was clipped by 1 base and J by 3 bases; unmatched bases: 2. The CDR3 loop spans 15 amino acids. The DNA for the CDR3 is TGTGCCAGCAGCCAAGCTGACAGGGACACCGGGGAGCTGTTTTTT. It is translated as CASSQADRDTGELFF.

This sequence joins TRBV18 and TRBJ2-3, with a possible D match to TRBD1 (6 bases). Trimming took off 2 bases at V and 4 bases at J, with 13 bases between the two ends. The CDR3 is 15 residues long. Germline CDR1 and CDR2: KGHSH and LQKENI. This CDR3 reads CASSPSSQGPDTQYF. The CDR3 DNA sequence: TGTGCCAGCTCACCAAGTAGTCAGGGGCCAGATACGCAGTATTTT.

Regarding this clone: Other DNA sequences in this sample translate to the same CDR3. CDR3 loop: CASSPGQGNSPLHF. CDR3 in DNA: TGTGCCAGCAGCCCAGGACAGGGGAATTCACCCCTCCACTTT. The chain uses TRBV5-8 and TRBJ1-6; the match to TRBD1 covers 9 bases. CDR1 SGHTS and CDR2 YDEGEE come from the germline V gene. The junction had 3 bases not matched to a gene; V was cut back by 4 bases and J by 7 bases. The CDR3 sequence is 14 residues long. The full variable domain, its missing parts supplied by reference TRBV5-8 and TRBJ1-6, is EAGVTQSPTHLIKTRGQQATLRCSPISGHTSVYWYQQALGLGLQFLLWYDEGEERNRGNFPPRFSGRQFPNYSSELNVNALELEDSALYLCASSPGQGNSPLHFGNGTRLTVT.

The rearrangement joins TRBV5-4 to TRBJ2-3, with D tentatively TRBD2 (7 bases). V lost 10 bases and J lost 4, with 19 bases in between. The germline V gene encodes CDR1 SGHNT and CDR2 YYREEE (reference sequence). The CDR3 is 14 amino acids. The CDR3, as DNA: TGTGCCCTGAGGGGGGGGCTGTGGGCAGATACGCAGTATTTT. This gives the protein CALRGGLWADTQYF. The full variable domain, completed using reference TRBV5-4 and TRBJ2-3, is ETGVTQSPTHLIKTRGQQVTLRCSSQSGHNTVSWYQQALGQGPQFIFQYYREEENGRGNFPPRFSGLQFPNYSSELNVNALELDDSALYLCALRGGLWADTQYFGPGTRLTVL.

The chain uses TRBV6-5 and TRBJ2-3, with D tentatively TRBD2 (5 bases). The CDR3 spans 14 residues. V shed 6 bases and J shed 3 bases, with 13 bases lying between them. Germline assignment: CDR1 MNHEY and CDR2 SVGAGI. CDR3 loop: CASSPDPGTDTQYF. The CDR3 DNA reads TGTGCCAGCAGCCCGGACCCGGGGACAGATACGCAGTATTTT.

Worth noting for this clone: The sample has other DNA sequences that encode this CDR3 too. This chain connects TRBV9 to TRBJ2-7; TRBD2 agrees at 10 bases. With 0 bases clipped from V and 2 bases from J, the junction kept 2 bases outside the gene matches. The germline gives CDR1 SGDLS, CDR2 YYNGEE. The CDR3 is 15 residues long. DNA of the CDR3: TGTGCCAGCAGCGTAGGGCTAGCGGGAGCCTACGAGCAGTACTTC. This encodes CASSVGLAGAYEQYF.

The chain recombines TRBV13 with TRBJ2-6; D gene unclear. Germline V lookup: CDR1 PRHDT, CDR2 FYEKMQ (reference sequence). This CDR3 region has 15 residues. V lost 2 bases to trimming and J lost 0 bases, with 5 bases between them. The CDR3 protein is CASSLIHSGANVLTF. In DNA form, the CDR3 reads TGTGCCAGCAGCTTAATCCACTCTGGGGCCAACGTCCTGACTTTC.

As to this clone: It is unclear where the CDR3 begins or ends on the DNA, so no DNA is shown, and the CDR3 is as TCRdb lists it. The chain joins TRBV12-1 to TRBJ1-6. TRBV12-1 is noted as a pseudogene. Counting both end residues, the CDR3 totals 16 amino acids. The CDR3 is CASSFARGSYNSPLHF.

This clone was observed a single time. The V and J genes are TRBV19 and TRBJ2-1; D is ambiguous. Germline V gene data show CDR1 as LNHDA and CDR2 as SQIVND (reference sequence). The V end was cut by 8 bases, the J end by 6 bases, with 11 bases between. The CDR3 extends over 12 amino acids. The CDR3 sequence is CASWNGGNEQFF. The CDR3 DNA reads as TGTGCCAGTTGGAACGGCGGCAATGAGCAGTTCTTC. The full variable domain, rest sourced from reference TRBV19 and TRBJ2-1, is DGGITQSPKYLFRKEGQNVTLSCEQNLNHDAMYWYRQDPGQGLRLIYYSQIVNDFQKGDIAEGYSVSREKKESFPLTVTSAQKNPTAFYLCASWNGGNEQFFGPGTRLTVL.

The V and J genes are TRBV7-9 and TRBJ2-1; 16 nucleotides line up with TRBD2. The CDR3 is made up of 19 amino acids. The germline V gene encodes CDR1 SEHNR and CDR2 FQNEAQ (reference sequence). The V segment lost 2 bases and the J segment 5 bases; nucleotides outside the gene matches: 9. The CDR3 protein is CASSLIAGLAGGGHNEQFF. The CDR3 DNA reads TGTGCCAGCAGCTTAATCGCGGGACTAGCGGGAGGGGGACACAATGAGCAGTTCTTC.

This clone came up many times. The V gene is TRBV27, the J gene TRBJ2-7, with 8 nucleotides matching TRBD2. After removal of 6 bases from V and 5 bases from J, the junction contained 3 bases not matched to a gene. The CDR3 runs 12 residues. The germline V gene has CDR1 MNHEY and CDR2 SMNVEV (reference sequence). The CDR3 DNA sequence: TGTGCCAGCAGGGGACTAGTCCACGAGCAGTACTTC. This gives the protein CASRGLVHEQYF.

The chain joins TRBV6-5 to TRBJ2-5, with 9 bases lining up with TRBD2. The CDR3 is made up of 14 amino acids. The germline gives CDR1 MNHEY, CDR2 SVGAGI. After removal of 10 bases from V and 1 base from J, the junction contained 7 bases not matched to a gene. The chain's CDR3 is CATMGLAGQETQYF. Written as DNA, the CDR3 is TGTGCCACCATGGGACTAGCAGGCCAAGAGACCCAGTACTTC.

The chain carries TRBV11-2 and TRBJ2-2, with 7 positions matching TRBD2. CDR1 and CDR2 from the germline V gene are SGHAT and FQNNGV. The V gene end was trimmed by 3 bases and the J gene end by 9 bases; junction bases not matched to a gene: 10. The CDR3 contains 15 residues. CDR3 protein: CASSFGRGPSRELFF. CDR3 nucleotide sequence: TGTGCCAGCAGCTTTGGGAGGGGACCTTCCAGGGAGCTGTTTTTT.